These T cell receptor beta chains were read from a single sample in a study of graft-versus-host responses after intestinal transplantation. Clones were sequenced by immunoSEQ multiplex PCR, and TCRdb holds only the in-frame ones, with some missing. Of more than 70,000 clones listed, 92% are singletons. Their recognized antigens are unknown. Source: unstimulated CD8+ T cells sorted from spleen or lymph node cells, taken before transplant. The source of these receptors is a human donor who was the organ donor for an intestinal transplant. CDR3s include the opening cysteine and the closing phenylalanine or tryptophan. The D gene is left open where the match is weak. Part of the rows lack a size; the others show once, few, many or a class for expanded clones.

. | . | TRBJ2-2 | TRBV6-1 | CASSEAWLNTGELFF | TGTGCCAGCAGTGAAGCATGGCTGAATACCGGGGAGCTGTTTTTT
TRBD2 | . | TRBJ2-1 | TRBV7-9 | CASSFPSGGYNEQFF | TGTGCCAGCAGCTTTCCCAGCGGGGGTTACAATGAGCAGTTCTTC
. | . | TRBJ2-3 | TRBV5-8 | CASSLQSTDTQYF | TGTGCCAGCAGCTTACAATCCACAGATACGCAGTATTTT
TRBD1 | . | TRBJ1-2 | TRBV28 | CASSFGTVYYGYTF | TGTGCCAGCAGTTTCGGGACAGTTTACTATGGCTACACCTTC
TRBD2 | . | TRBJ2-1 | TRBV7-2 | CASCLAGGRFNEQFF | TGTGCCAGCTGCTTAGCGGGGGGGCGATTCAATGAGCAGTTCTTC
TRBD1 | . | TRBJ2-1 | TRBV9 | CASSTQGVPEQFF | TGTGCCAGCAGCACCCAGGGGGTGCCTGAGCAGTTCTTC
. | . | TRBJ2-7 | TRBV28 | CASSHYEQYF | TGTGCCAGCAGCCACTACGAGCAGTACTTC
TRBD2 | . | TRBJ2-7 | TRBV9 | CASSVGTSGYEQYF | TGTGCCAGCAGCGTAGGGACTAGCGGCTACGAGCAGTACTTC
. | . | TRBJ2-7 | TRBV20-1 | CSTTSGYEQYF | TGCAGCACCACGTCGGGTTACGAGCAGTACTTC
. | . | TRBJ2-7 | TRBV7-8 | CASSSRTYEQYF | TGTGCCAGCAGCTCGAGGACCTACGAGCAGTACTTC
. | . | TRBJ2-7 | TRBV4-3 | CASSQDLATGSYEQYF | TGCGCCAGCAGCCAAGATCTGGCGACAGGCTCCTACGAGCAGTACTTC
. | . | TRBJ1-3 | TRBV5-1 | CASSLGGETIYF | TGCGCCAGCAGCCTGGGTGGGGAGACCATATATTTT
. | . | TRBJ2-1 | TRBV7-2 | CASSFYWSGAYNEQFF | TGTGCCAGCAGCTTCTACTGGAGCGGTGCCTACAATGAGCAGTTCTTC
. | . | TRBJ2-5 | TRBV7-9 | CASSLTGTGGRETQYF | TGTGCCAGCAGCTTGACCGGGACGGGGGGCAGAGAGACCCAGTACTTC
. | . | TRBJ2-7 | TRBV2 | CASRSGVEQYF | TGTGCCAGCAGATCAGGGGTCGAGCAGTACTTC
. | once | TRBJ2-7 | TRBV7-3 | CASREGPGPAYEQYF | TGTGCCAGCAGGGAGGGCCCAGGGCCGGCCTACGAGCAGTACTTC
. | once | TRBJ1-1 | TRBV30 | CAWSQTGTEAFF | TGTGCCTGGAGTCAGACAGGCACTGAAGCTTTCTTT
. | . | TRBJ2-3 | TRBV9 | CASSRRTDTQYF | TGTGCCAGCAGCCGGAGGACAGATACGCAGTATTTT
TRBD2 | . | TRBJ2-1 | TRBV27 | CASSRTSGGRSYNEQFF | TGTGCCAGCAGTCGGACTAGCGGGGGCCGTTCCTACAATGAGCAGTTCTTC
TRBD2 | . | TRBJ2-2 | TRBV9 | CASSFSGTSAGLFF | TGTGCCAGCAGCTTCTCCGGGACTAGCGCGGGGCTGTTTTTT
TRBD1 | . | TRBJ1-6 | TRBV9 | CASSPAGGNSPLHF | TGTGCCAGCAGCCCCGCAGGGGGGAATTCACCCCTCCACTTT
. | . | TRBJ2-3 | TRBV6-5 | CASSYAYPSTDTQYF | TGTGCCAGCAGTTACGCGTACCCAAGCACAGATACGCAGTATTTT
. | few | TRBJ1-3 | TRBV19 | CASRLPTSGNTIYF | TGTGCCAGTAGGCTACCTACCTCTGGAAACACCATATATTTT
TRBD1 | . | TRBJ2-7 | TRBV29-1 | CSASSRGLYEQYF | TGCAGCGCCAGTAGCAGGGGGCTCTACGAGCAGTACTTC
. | . | TRBJ2-6 | TRBV7-8 | CASSLDAGSPSGANVLTF | TGTGCCAGCAGCTTGGATGCGGGGTCGCCCTCTGGGGCCAACGTCCTGACTTTC
. | . | TRBJ1-5 | TRBV9 | CASSARGGSQPQHF | TGTGCCAGCAGCGCCCGCGGGGGTAGTCAGCCCCAGCATTTT
. | . | TRBJ2-7 | TRBV9 | CASNREGEPTYEQYF | TGTGCCAGCAACAGGGAGGGGGAACCCACCTACGAGCAGTACTTC
TRBD1 | . | TRBJ1-1 | TRBV4-1 | CASSPQGQGYTEAFF | TGCGCCAGCAGCCCACAGGGACAGGGTTACACTGAAGCTTTCTTT
TRBD1 | . | TRBJ2-2 | TRBV5-4 | CASQGATGELFF | TGTGCCAGCCAGGGGGCGACCGGGGAGCTGTTTTTT
. | . | TRBJ1-6 | TRBV6-6 | CASTQGPNSPLHF | TGTGCCAGCACCCAGGGGCCCAATTCACCCCTCCACTTT
TRBD2 | . | TRBJ2-3 | TRBV4-2 | CASSPIPGLLTDTQYF | TGTGCCAGCAGCCCAATTCCGGGACTACTAACAGATACGCAGTATTTT